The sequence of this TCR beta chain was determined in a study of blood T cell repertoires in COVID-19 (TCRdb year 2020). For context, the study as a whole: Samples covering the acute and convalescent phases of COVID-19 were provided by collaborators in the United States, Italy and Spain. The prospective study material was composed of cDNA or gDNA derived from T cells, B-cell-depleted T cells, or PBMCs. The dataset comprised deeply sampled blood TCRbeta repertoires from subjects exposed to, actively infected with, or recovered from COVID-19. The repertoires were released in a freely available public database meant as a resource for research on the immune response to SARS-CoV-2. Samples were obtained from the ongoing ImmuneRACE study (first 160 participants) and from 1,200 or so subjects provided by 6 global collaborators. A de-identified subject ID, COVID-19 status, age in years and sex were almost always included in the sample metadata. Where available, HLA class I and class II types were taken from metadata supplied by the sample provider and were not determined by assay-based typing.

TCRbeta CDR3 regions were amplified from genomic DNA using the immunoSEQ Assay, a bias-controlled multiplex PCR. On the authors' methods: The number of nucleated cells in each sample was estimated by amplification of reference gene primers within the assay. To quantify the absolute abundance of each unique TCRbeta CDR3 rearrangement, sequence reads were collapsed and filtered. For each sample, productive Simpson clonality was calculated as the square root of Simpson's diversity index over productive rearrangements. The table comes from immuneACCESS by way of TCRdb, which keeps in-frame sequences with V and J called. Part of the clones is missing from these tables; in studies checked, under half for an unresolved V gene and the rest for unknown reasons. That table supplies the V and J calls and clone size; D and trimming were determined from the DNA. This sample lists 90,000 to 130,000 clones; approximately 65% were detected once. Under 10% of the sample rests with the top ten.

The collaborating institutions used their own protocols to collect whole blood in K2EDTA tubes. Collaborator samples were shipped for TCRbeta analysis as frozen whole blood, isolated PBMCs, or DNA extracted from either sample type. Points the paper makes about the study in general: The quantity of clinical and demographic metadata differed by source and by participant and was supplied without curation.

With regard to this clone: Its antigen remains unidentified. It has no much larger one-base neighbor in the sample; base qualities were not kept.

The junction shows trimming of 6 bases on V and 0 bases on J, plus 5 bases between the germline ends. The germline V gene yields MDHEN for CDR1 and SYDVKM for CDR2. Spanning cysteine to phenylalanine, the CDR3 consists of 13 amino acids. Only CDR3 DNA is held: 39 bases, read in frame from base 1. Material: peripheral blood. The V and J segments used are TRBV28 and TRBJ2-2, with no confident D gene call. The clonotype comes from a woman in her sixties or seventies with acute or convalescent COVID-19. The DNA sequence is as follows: TGTGCCAGCAGGGGCCCGAACACCGGGGAGCTGTTTTTT. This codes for CASRGPNTGELFF.